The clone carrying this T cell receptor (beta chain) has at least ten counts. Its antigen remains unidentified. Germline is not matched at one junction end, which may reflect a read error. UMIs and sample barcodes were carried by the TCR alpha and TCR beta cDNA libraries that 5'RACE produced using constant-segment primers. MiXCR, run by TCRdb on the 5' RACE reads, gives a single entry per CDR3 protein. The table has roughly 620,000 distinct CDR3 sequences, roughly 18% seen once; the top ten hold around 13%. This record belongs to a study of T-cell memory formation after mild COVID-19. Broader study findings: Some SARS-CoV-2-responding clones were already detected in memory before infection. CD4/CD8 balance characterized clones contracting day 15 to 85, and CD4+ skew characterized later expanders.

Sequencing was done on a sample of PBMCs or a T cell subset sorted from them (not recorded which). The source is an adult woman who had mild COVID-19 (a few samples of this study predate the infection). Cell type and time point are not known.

The CDR3 DNA reads TGTGCCAGCAGTCCCCGGACAGGGGGGAACACTGAAGCTTTCTTT. This translates into CASSPRTGGNTEAFF. The rearrangement uses TRBV5-1 and TRBJ1-1; 10 nucleotides match TRBD1. Germline CDR1 and CDR2: SGHRS and YFSETQ. This CDR3 comprises 15 residues.